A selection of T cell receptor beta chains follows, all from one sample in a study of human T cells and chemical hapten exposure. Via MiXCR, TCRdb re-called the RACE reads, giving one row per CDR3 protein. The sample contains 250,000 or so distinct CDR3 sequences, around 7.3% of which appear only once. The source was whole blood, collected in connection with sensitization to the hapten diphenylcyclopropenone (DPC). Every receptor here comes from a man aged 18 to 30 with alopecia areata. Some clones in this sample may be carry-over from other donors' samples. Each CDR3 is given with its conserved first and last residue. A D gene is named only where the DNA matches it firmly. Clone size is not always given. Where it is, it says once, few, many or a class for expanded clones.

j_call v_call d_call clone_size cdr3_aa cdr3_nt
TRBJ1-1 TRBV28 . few CASTLRGRDKTAMNTEAFF TGTGCCAGCACCCTACGAGGCAGGGACAAAACCGCAATGAACACTGAAGCTTTCTTT
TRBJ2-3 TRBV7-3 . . CASSLWMADTQYF TGTGCCAGCAGCTTATGGATGGCAGATACGCAGTATTTT
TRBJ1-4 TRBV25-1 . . CASSTASGVLKLFF TGTGCCAGCAGTACTGCCTCAGGAGTTCTAAAACTGTTTTTT
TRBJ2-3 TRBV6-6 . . CASSYSNRESPQYF TGTGCCAGCAGTTACTCGAATAGGGAGTCTCCGCAGTATTTT
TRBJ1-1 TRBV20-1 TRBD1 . CSARDIGQAMRTEAFF TGCAGTGCTAGAGATATCGGACAGGCAATGCGGACTGAAGCTTTCTTT
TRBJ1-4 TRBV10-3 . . CAISENRSNEKLFF TGTGCCATCAGTGAGAACAGATCGAATGAAAAACTGTTTTTT
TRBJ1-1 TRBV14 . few CASSYQGWSEAFF TGTGCCAGCAGCTACCAGGGGTGGTCTGAAGCTTTCTTT
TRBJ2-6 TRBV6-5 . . CASSYSRWSGANVLTF TGTGCCAGCAGTTACTCTAGGTGGTCTGGGGCCAACGTCCTGACTTTC
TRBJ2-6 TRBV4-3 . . CASSQDQGGSTVSGANVLTF TGCGCCAGCAGCCAAGATCAAGGCGGCAGTACCGTATCTGGGGCCAACGTCCTGACTTTC
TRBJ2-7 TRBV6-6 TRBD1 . CASSDGTGDNYEQYF TGTGCCAGCAGTGACGGGACAGGGGACAACTACGAGCAGTACTTC
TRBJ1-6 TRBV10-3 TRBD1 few CAISDAGQGANSPLHF TGTGCCATCAGCGATGCTGGACAGGGGGCAAACTCACCCCTCCACTTT
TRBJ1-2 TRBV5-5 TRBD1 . CASSWGQAPFGYTF TGTGCCAGCAGCTGGGGACAGGCCCCTTTTGGCTACACCTTC
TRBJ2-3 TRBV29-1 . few CSVDAGPKVEVTQYF TGCAGCGTTGACGCCGGGCCCAAGGTTGAGGTTACGCAGTATTTT
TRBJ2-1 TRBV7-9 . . CASSLEVGRTVEQFF TGTGCCAGCAGCTTAGAGGTCGGGCGCACAGTTGAGCAGTTCTTC
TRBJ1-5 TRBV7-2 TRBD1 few CASSDRTGDQPQHF TGTGCCAGCAGCGATCGGACAGGGGATCAGCCCCAGCATTTT
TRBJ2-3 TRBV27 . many CASSLLAGASTDTQYF TGTGCCAGCAGTTTATTGGCGGGGGCTAGCACAGATACGCAGTATTTT
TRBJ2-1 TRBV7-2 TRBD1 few CASSTEGQGYEQFF TGTGCCAGCAGCACCGAGGGACAGGGCTATGAGCAGTTCTTC
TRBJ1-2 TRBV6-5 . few CASSYGGANYGYTF TGTGCCAGCAGTTACGGAGGGGCTAACTATGGCTACACCTTC
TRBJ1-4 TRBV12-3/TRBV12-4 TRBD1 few CASGQGDATNEKLFF TGTGCCAGCGGACAGGGTGATGCAACTAATGAAAAACTGTTTTTT
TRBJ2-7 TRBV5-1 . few CASSFDEGGEQYF TGCGCCAGCAGCTTCGACGAGGGCGGCGAGCAGTACTTC
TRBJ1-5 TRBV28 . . CASSPPGPHSGQPQHF TGTGCCAGCAGCCCTCCGGGACCACATTCGGGCCAGCCCCAGCATTTT
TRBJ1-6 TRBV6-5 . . CASSNDRTNSPLHF TGTGCCAGCAGTAACGACAGGACAAATTCACCCCTCCACTTT
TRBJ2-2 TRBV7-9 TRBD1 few CASSRDSRPGELFF TGTGCCAGCAGCCGGGACAGCAGGCCCGGGGAGCTGTTTTTT
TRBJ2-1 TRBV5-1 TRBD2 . CASSPGTTHEQFF TGCGCCAGCAGCCCCGGGACTACCCATGAGCAGTTCTTC
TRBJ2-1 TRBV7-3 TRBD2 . CASSLSRTGGNEQFF TGTGCCAGCAGCTTAAGCCGAACGGGGGGCAATGAGCAGTTCTTC
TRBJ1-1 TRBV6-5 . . CASSYSSNLNTEAFF TGTGCCAGCAGTTACTCGTCCAATCTGAACACTGAAGCTTTCTTT
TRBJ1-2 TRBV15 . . CATSSGGLGYTF TGTGCCACCAGCAGTGGAGGCCTGGGCTACACCTTC
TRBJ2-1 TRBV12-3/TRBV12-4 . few CASTPGPWNEQFF TGTGCCAGCACCCCCGGCCCTTGGAATGAGCAGTTCTTC
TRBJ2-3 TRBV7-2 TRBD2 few CASSLVASGGRTDTQYF TGTGCCAGCAGCTTAGTAGCTAGCGGGGGGCGCACAGATACGCAGTATTTT
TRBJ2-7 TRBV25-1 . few CASSEGGGAYEQYF TGTGCCAGCAGTGAAGGCGGAGGTGCCTACGAGCAGTACTTC
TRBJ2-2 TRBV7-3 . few CASSLKALGTGELFF TGTGCCAGCAGCTTAAAGGCCCTCGGCACCGGGGAGCTGTTTTTT
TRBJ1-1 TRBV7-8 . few CASSLVLGVRHEAFF TGTGCCAGCAGCTTAGTGCTGGGGGTTCGTCATGAAGCTTTCTTT
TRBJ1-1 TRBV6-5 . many CASSRSNTEAFF TGTGCCAGCAGTAGGAGCAACACTGAAGCTTTCTTT
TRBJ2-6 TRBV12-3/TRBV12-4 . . CASTHPGANVLTF TGTGCCAGCACGCATCCTGGGGCCAACGTCCTGACTTTC
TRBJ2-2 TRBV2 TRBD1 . CASRTGVDTGELFF TGTGCCAGCAGGACAGGGGTCGACACCGGGGAGCTGTTTTTT
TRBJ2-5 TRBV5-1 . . CASLGGETQYF TGCGCCAGCCTGGGGGGAGAGACCCAGTACTTC